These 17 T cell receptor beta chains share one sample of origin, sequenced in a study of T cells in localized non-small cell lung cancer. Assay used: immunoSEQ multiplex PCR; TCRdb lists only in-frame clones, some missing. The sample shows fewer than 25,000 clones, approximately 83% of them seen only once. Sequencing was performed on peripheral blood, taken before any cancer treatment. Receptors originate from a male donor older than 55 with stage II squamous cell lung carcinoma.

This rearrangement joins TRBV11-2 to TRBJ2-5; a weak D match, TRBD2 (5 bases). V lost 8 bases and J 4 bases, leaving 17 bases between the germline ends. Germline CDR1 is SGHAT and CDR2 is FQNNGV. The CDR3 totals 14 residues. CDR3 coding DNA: TGTGCCAGCGGACTGGGCTCCGCACGAGAGACCCAGTACTTC. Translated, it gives CASGLGSARETQYF.

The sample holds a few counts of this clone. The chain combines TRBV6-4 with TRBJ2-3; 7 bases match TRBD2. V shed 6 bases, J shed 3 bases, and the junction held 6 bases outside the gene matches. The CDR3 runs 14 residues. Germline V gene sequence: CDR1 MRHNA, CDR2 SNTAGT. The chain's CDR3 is CASSLRGETDTQYF. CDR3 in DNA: TGTGCCAGCAGCCTACGGGGGGAGACAGATACGCAGTATTTT.

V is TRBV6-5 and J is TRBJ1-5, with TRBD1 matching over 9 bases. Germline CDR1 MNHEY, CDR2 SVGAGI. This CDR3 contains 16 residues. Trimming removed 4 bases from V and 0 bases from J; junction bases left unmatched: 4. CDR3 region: CASSLSGQGSNQPQHF. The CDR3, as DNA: TGTGCCAGCAGTTTATCGGGACAGGGTAGCAATCAGCCCCAGCATTTT.

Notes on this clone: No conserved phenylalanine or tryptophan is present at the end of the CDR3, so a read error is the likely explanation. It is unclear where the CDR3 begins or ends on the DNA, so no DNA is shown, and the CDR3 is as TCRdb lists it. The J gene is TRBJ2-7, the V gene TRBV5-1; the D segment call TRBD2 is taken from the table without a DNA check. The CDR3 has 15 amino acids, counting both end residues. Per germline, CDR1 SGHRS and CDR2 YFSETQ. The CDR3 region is CASSPDPGLGVPGVL.

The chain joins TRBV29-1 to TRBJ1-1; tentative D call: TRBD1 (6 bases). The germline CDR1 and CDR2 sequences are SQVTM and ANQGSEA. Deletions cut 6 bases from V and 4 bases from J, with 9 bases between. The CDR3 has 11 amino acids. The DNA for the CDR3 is TGCAGCGTGACAGGTGTCACTGAAGCTTTCTTT. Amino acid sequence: CSVTGVTEAFF. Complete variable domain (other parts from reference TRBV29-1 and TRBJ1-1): SAVISQKPSRDICQRGTSLTIQCQVDSQVTMMFWYRQQPGQSLTLIATANQGSEATYESGFVIDKFPISRPNLTFSTLTVSNMSPEDSSIYLCSVTGVTEAFFGQGTRLTVV.

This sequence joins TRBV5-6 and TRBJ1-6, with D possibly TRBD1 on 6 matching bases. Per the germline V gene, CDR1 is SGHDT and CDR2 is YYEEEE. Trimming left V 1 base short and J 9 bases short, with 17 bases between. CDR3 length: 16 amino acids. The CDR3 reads CASSLYQGRLGSPLHF. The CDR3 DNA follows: TGTGCCAGCAGCTTGTATCAGGGGCGATTGGGTTCACCCCTCCACTTT.

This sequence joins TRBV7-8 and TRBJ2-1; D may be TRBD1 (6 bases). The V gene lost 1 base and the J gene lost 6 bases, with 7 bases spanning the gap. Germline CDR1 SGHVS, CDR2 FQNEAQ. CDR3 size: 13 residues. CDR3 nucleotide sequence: TGTGCCAGCAGCTTAGGGACAGCCAATGAGCAGTTCTTC. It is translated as CASSLGTANEQFF.

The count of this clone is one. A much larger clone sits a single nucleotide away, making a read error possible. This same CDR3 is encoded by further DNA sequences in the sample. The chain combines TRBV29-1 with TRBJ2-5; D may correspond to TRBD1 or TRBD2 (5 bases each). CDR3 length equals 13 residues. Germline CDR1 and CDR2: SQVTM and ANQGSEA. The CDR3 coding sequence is TGCAGCGTTGAGGGCACCCTAGGGGAGACCCAATACTTC. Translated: CSVEGTLGETQYF.

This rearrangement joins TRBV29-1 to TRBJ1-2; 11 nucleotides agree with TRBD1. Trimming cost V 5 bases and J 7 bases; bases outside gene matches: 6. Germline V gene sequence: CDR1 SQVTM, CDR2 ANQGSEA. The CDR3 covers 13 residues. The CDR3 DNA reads TGCAGCGTTCCAGGGACAGGGGGATTTGGCTACACCTTC. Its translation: CSVPGTGGFGYTF.

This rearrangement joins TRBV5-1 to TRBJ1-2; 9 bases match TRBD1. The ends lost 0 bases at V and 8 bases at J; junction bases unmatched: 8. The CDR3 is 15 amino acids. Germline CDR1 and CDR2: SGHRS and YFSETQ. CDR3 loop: CASSLALTGGEGYTF. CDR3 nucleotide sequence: TGCGCCAGCAGCTTGGCTCTTACAGGGGGCGAAGGCTACACCTTC.

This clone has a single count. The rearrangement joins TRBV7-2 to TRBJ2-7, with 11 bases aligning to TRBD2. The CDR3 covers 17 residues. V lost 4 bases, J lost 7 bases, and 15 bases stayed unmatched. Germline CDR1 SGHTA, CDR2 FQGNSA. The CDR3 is CASSSRVASGRTQEQYF. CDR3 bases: TGTGCCAGCAGCTCTAGAGTGGCTAGCGGGAGGACTCAAGAGCAGTACTTC.

The CDR3 sequence: CASSQEINVRAFF. The CDR3 nucleotides are TGTGCCAGCAGCCAAGAGATAAACGTGAGAGCTTTCTTT. V and J are TRBV14 and TRBJ1-1; D unresolved. The CDR3 runs to 13 residues. Per the germline V gene, CDR1 is SGHDN and CDR2 is FVKESK. Trimming left V 0 bases short and J 10 bases short, with 12 bases between. Looking up the rest from reference TRBV14 and TRBJ1-1 gives the full variable domain: EAGVTQFPSHSVIEKGQTVTLRCDPISGHDNLYWYRRVMGKEIKFLLHFVKESKQDESGMPNNRFLAERTGGTYSTLKVQPAELEDSGVYFCASSQEINVRAFFGQGTRLTVV.

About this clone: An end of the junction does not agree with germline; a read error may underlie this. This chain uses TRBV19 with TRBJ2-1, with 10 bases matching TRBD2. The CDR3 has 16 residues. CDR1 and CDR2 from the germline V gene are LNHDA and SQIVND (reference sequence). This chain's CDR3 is CASSLDSGGLLSKQFF. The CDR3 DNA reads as TGTGCCAGTAGTCTAGATAGCGGGGGGCTTCTTAGCAAGCAGTTCTTC.

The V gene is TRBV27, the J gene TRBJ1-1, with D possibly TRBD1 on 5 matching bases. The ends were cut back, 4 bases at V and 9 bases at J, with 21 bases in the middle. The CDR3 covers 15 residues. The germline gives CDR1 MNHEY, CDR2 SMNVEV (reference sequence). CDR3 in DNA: TGTGCCAGCAGTTCACTGAACCTCGGGACGCTTAAAGCTTTCTTT. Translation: CASSSLNLGTLKAFF.

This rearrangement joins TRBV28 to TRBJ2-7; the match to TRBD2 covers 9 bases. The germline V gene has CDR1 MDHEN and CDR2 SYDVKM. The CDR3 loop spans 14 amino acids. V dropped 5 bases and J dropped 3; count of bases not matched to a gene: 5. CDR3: CASSGGLAIYEQYF. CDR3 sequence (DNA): TGTGCCAGCAGTGGGGGACTAGCTATCTACGAGCAGTACTTC.

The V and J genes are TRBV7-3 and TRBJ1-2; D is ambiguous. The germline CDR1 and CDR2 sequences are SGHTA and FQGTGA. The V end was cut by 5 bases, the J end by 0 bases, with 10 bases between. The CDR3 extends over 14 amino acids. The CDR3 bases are TGTGCCAGCAGCCCCACCCCGGCTAACTATGGCTACACCTTC. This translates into CASSPTPANYGYTF.

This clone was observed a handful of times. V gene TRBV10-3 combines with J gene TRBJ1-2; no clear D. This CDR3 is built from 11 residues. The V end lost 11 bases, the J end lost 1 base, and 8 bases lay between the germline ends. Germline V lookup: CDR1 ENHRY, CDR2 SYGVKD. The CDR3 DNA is TGTGCCTCCACAGATAACTATGGCTACACCTTC. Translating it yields CASTDNYGYTF.